This record concerns one T cell receptor (beta chain) sequence. This clone showed up just a few times. This clone's antigen is unknown. No base quality information exists; no much larger clone differs at one position. The record originates from a study of cytomegalovirus exposure and HLA in healthy donors (dated by TCRdb to about 2017). In the study overall: According to a later analysis, the approximately 120 validation repertoires were produced on the same platform as the 700 or so repertoires of the first cohort. The study was designed to test whether signatures of past pathogen exposure could be identified by cataloging public T cell receptors. A separate validation cohort of 100 to 150 different subjects was used in addition to the approximately 670-subject first cohort. To predict cytomegalovirus infection status, the study brought together high-throughput TCR immunosequencing, statistical association of individual TCRs with disease status, and machine learning.

The donors were included in the validation cohort of roughly 120 subjects, a group kept apart from the roughly 670-subject first cohort. Libraries were constructed by the immunoSEQ multiplex PCR assay. The original pipeline was this. A statistical classification framework was built to diagnose cytomegalovirus status from the catalog of TCR beta chain sequences. Sourced from immuneACCESS, this table was stored by TCRdb with only in-frame sequences that have V and J called. A share of the clones is absent; for the studies checked, an unresolved V gene accounts for under half, and the remainder has no known explanation. V, J and clone size are those of that table, while D and trimming were read from the DNA. The sample records 150,000 to 200,000 clones, roughly 81% of which are singletons. The ten largest clones add up to 0.95% to 1.5% of the sample. Overall study results and their limits: A few of the identified cytomegalovirus-associated TCR beta chains were confirmed in vitro to be specific for cytomegalovirus antigens. In a later analysis, TCRs clustered in the first cohort were found to also tend to co-occur in the 110 or so validation repertoires, with 85% to 95% of cluster scores above 0. In both the original and validation cohorts, the classifier was reported to diagnose cytomegalovirus status with high specificity and sensitivity. A later analysis had no HLA typing for the validation cohort, so co-occurrence there was scored across all 130 or so repertoires. The authors suggested that the approach could potentially be generalized to other disease states and immunological phenotypes. The study listed approximately 160 TCR beta chains as associated with cytomegalovirus. Most TCR sequences were seen in very few donors, while some public TCRs were found in many individuals.

Via the germline V gene, CDR1 is MGHRA and CDR2 YSYEKL. Trimmed from V: 3 bases; trimmed from J: 4 bases; junction bases lacking a gene match: 6. Inclusive of the bounding cysteine and phenylalanine, the CDR3 is 14 residues long. This entry keeps only the CDR3 DNA: 42 bases, framed from base 1. The chain uses TRBV4-1 and TRBJ2-7; 7 central nucleotides agree with TRBD1. The origin of this receptor is a woman younger than 45 in good health and CMV-seronegative. Sequencing used PBMCs. The CDR3: CASSHSGTVYEQYF. The sequenced DNA: TGCGCCAGCAGCCATTCTGGGACAGTTTACGAGCAGTACTTC.